The 23 T cell receptor beta chains presented below share a single source sample, sequenced in a study of Graves' ophthalmopathy and Graves' hyperthyroidism. RNA served as the template for amplifying TCR beta CDR3 regions. First-round RT-PCR used HTBI primers; second-round multiplex PCR followed. Each CDR3 protein gets one entry after TCRdb re-called the multiplex PCR reads with MiXCR. The table includes around 1.1 million distinct CDR3 sequences, roughly 35% detected once. The specimen sequenced was peripheral blood or thyroid tissue (not recorded which). The receptors stem from an adult man with Graves' hyperthyroidism.

The sample holds a few counts of this clonotype. The V and J genes are TRBV9 and TRBJ1-1; possibly TRBD1 for D (6 bases). Trimming took 0 bases from V and 1 from J, leaving 22 bases between them. In germline, CDR1 is SGDLS, CDR2 YYNGEE. The CDR3 sequence is 19 residues long. CDR3 sequence: CASSVESGLRGRGNTEAFF. Here the CDR3 DNA reads TGTGCCAGCAGCGTAGAATCGGGGCTGAGGGGGAGAGGGAACACTGAAGCTTTCTTT.

This sequence joins TRBV19 and TRBJ2-7; the D gene is possibly TRBD1 (6 bases). The CDR3 extends over 14 amino acids. Looked up from germline, CDR1 is LNHDA and CDR2 is SQIVND (reference sequence). The V end lost 3 bases, the J end lost 4 bases, and 13 bases lay between the germline ends. The CDR3 DNA follows: TGTGCCAGTAGTATTTCTACAGGGCAATACGAGCAGTACTTC. Translated: CASSISTGQYEQYF.

The V gene is TRBV19, the J gene TRBJ2-2; D uncertain. Germline assignment: CDR1 LNHDA and CDR2 SQIVND (reference sequence). V was pared by 4 bases and J by 0 bases, with 9 bases between. CDR3 length: 15 amino acids. CDR3 amino acids: CASSKQPSNTGELFF. The DNA of the CDR3 is TGTGCCAGTAGTAAACAGCCATCGAACACCGGGGAGCTGTTTTTT.

This clonotype was counted between two and nine times. The V gene is TRBV12-3 or TRBV12-4, the J gene TRBJ2-7; D gene uncertain. The germline V and J ends were trimmed by 6 bases and 0 bases, with 15 bases remaining between them. There are 15 residues in the CDR3. CDR3 sequence reads: CASSGPRQASYEQYF. The DNA of the CDR3 is TGTGCCAGCAGCGGTCCTCGGCAGGCCTCCTACGAGCAGTACTTC.

For this clonotype: One end of the junction varies from germline; a read error may be responsible. This CDR3 is CATSDLVHLGRMILF. The CDR3 bases are TGTGCCACCAGTGATCTAGTTCATTTGGGCAGGATGATCCTCTTT. The V and J genes are TRBV24-1 and TRBJ1-1; no reliable D call. Germline CDR1 reads KGHDR; CDR2 reads SFDVKD. CDR3 size: 15 residues.

The V call is TRBV13, the J call TRBJ2-7; 8 bases are shared with TRBD2. The CDR3 totals 13 residues. CDR1 is PRHDT, CDR2 FYEKMQ, per germline (reference sequence). V was clipped by 7 bases and J by 4 bases; unmatched bases: 6. CDR3 region: CASNTGTSYEQYF. The CDR3 DNA sequence: TGTGCCAGCAATACCGGGACTAGTTACGAGCAGTACTTC.

This clonotype was observed many times. This chain uses TRBV10-2 with TRBJ2-2; D not resolved. The CDR3 has 14 residues. Germline V gives CDR1 WSHSY, CDR2 SAAADI. The V gene lost 6 bases and the J gene lost 1 base, with 9 bases spanning the gap. CDR3 in DNA: TGCGCCAGCAGACGCTCCCAGAACACCGGGGAGCTGTTTTTT. Translation gives CASRRSQNTGELFF.

About this clonotype: One end of the junction fails to match germline, which may point to a read error. The chain combines TRBV29-1 with TRBJ1-1, with D uncertain. CDR1 and CDR2 (germline): SQVTM, ANQGSEA. The length of the CDR3 is 13 residues. The CDR3 loop reads CSVEHRGNTEAFF. The CDR3 DNA sequence: TGCAGCGTTGAACATAGAGGAAACACTGAGGCTTTCTTT.

In this sample, this clonotype turned up a few times. This chain connects TRBV13 to TRBJ1-1; D perhaps matches TRBD1 (5 bases). This CDR3 region has 14 residues. Trimming took off 1 base at V and 4 bases at J, with 10 bases between the two ends. Germline V gives CDR1 PRHDT, CDR2 FYEKMQ (reference sequence). CDR3 bases: TGTGCCAGCAGCTTAGCCAGGGTTTCCACTGAAGCTTTCTTT. Translating gives CASSLARVSTEAFF.

J is TRBJ1-6 and V is TRBV2, with 7 bases fitting TRBD1. Germline CDR1 SNHLY, CDR2 FYNNEI. The length of the CDR3 is 15 residues. With V trimmed by 2 bases and J by 6 bases, 4 bases remained unmatched. The DNA for the CDR3 is TGTGCCAGCAGTGAATTGGGACAGCCTAATTCACCCCTCCACTTT. This translates into CASSELGQPNSPLHF.

This clonotype was counted at least ten times. The rearrangement links TRBV12-3 or TRBV12-4 to TRBJ1-5; D remains unclear. The CDR3 is made up of 14 amino acids. With 3 bases removed from V and 1 base from J, the gap between germline ends came to 7 bases. This CDR3 is CASSFGRSNQPQHF. The DNA of the CDR3 is TGTGCCAGCAGTTTCGGCAGAAGCAATCAGCCCCAGCATTTT.

The V call is TRBV20-1, the J call TRBJ2-2; possible D gene TRBD2, 5 bases. V was trimmed by 2 bases and J by 5 bases, leaving 15 bases between them. Per the germline V gene, CDR1 is DFQATT and CDR2 is SNEGSKA (reference sequence). The CDR3 is made up of 15 amino acids. The CDR3: CSARFSETSTGELFF. In DNA form, the CDR3 reads TGCAGTGCTAGATTCTCGGAAACTAGTACCGGGGAGCTGTTTTTT.

The chain carries TRBV7-9 and TRBJ1-6; 11 bases fit TRBD1. CDR3 size: 16 residues. V lost 8 bases to trimming and J lost 7 bases; unmatched junction nucleotides: 10. Germline V CDR1 and CDR2: SEHNR, FQNEAQ (reference sequence). The CDR3 region has the DNA TGTGCCAGCTCACCCCGGGACAGGGGGACGAATTCACCCCTCCACTTT. Translation gives CASSPRDRGTNSPLHF.

This clonotype was observed at least ten times. The chain combines TRBV20-1 with TRBJ1-6, with no clear D. The germline CDR1 and CDR2 sequences are DFQATT and SNEGSKA (reference sequence). The CDR3 has 13 amino acids. Trimming took off 6 bases at V and 7 bases at J, with 13 bases between the two ends. CDR3 coding DNA: TGCAGTGCCCGGGAGGAGTTCAATTCACCCCTCCACTTT. It translates to CSAREEFNSPLHF.

This clonotype has ten or more counts. The chain recombines TRBV2 with TRBJ2-7; 7 bases match TRBD1. The germline gives CDR1 SNHLY, CDR2 FYNNEI. The V and J ends lost 7 bases and 3 bases, in that order; junction bases with no gene match: 9. The CDR3 loop spans 14 amino acids. For the CDR3, the DNA is TGTGCCAGCACCGAACAGGGGTCGGACTACGAGCAGTACTTC. Translating it yields CASTEQGSDYEQYF.

This chain connects TRBV15 to TRBJ2-5, with 8 nucleotides matching TRBD1. The CDR3 has 14 residues. The J segment lost 9 bases and the V segment lost 8 bases, leaving 14 bases of the junction unmatched. The V gene's germline CDR1 is LNHNV and CDR2 YYDKDF (reference sequence). CDR3 protein: CATERDRNNQPQYF. The CDR3 DNA sequence: TGTGCCACCGAGAGGGACAGGAACAATCAGCCCCAGTACTTC.

This clonotype was recorded at least ten times. The V gene is TRBV19, the J gene TRBJ2-7, with a weak D call TRBD1 (6 bases). The V gene lost 5 bases and the J gene lost 0 bases, with 11 bases spanning the gap. The CDR3 totals 14 residues. Per germline, CDR1 LNHDA and CDR2 SQIVND (reference sequence). The CDR3 bases are TGTGCCAGTAGTCCAGGGGTAGACTCCTACGAGCAGTACTTC. Protein sequence: CASSPGVDSYEQYF.

The rearrangement uses TRBV7-9 and TRBJ1-5; 7 bases are a match to TRBD1. V was pared by 5 bases and J by 0 bases, with 7 bases of the junction left unmatched. The CDR3 has 16 amino acids. Germline lookup yields CDR1 SEHNR and CDR2 FQNEAQ (reference sequence). The CDR3 nucleotides are TGTGCCAGCAGCCCAACAGGGGAGCATAGCAATCAGCCCCAGCATTTT. Its protein product is CASSPTGEHSNQPQHF. The full variable domain, rest sourced from reference TRBV7-9 and TRBJ1-5, is DTGVSQNPRHKITKRGQNVTFRCDPISEHNRLYWYRQTLGQGPEFLTYFQNEAQLEKSRLLSDRFSAERPKGSFSTLEIQRTEQGDSAMYLCASSPTGEHSNQPQHFGDGTRLSIL.

Many counts were recorded for this clonotype. The V and J genes are TRBV7-9 and TRBJ2-7; no reliable D call. V was pared by 5 bases and J by 1 base, with 21 bases between. The germline CDR1 and CDR2 sequences are SEHNR and FQNEAQ (reference sequence). The CDR3 contains 17 residues. CDR3 DNA sequence: TGTGCCAGCAGCCGCGCCCGCGGTACAAGGCGTTCCTACGAGCAGTACTTC. Its protein product is CASSRARGTRRSYEQYF.

A few counts support this clonotype. The V call is TRBV10-3, the J call TRBJ2-3; perhaps TRBD1 as D (5 bases). The V and J ends lost 0 bases and 9 bases respectively, with 10 bases between them. There are 13 residues in the CDR3. Germline CDR1 ENHRY, CDR2 SYGVKD. DNA for the CDR3: TGTGCCATCAGTGAGTCCGGGCAGGGAACGCAGTATTTT. Translated: CAISESGQGTQYF.

The rearrangement uses TRBV13 and TRBJ1-2, with unresolved D. V was clipped by 0 bases and J by 4 bases, with 15 bases between them. The CDR3 spans 16 residues. CDR1 and CDR2 from the germline V gene are PRHDT and FYEKMQ (reference sequence). CDR3 sequence: CASSLGLPGFGYGYTF. The CDR3, as DNA: TGTGCCAGCAGCTTAGGCCTCCCGGGTTTTGGCTATGGCTACACCTTC.

In its sample, this clonotype was seen a few times. At one end the junction does not follow the germline gene, possibly because of a read error. The V and J genes are TRBV7-9 and TRBJ2-7; D possibly corresponds to TRBD1 (7 bases). This CDR3 has 16 amino acids. CDR1 SEHNR and CDR2 FQNEAQ come from the germline V gene (reference sequence). CDR3 region: CASSQVGGRGVNEQYF. The DNA of the CDR3 is TGCGCCAGCAGCCAAGTCGGAGGCAGGGGGGTCAACGAGCAGTACTTC.

In regard to this clonotype: A much larger clone differs from this one at a single base, so this may be a read error. J is TRBJ1-4 and V is TRBV7-8, with a possible D match to TRBD1 (6 bases). The CDR3 is 15 amino acids. The germline gives CDR1 SGHVS, CDR2 FQNEAQ. The V and J ends lost 1 base and 9 bases respectively, with 15 bases between them. The DNA of the CDR3 is TGTGCCAGCAGCTTAGTTGCGGGGGCGCATAAAAAACTGTTTTTT. It codes for CASSLVAGAHKKLFF.